The rows below give T cell receptor beta chains drawn from one sample of a study of molecular identifiers for immune sequencing clone quantification. In TCRdb, the PCR reads were re-called with MiXCR into one record per CDR3 protein. Among some 97,000 distinct CDR3 sequences listed, 35% to 40% were seen once. Sequenced: naive CD8+ T cells from blood, with Jurkat cell RNA spiked in. All receptors derive from a human donor in good health. Some libraries in this study had Jurkat cell RNA spiked in. Both conserved end residues are part of each CDR3. Fields, in order: clone size, J gene, D gene, V gene, CDR3 protein, CDR3 DNA. A D gene is named only where the DNA matches it firmly. Size is omitted from some rows. Given values are once, few, many or a class for expanded clones.

clone size: NA; J gene: TRBJ1-5; D gene: NA; V gene: TRBV20-1; CDR3 protein: CSARETQGWGQPQHF; CDR3 DNA: TGCAGTGCTAGAGAAACCCAGGGATGGGGGCAGCCCCAGCATTTT
clone size: NA; J gene: TRBJ2-7; D gene: NA; V gene: TRBV28; CDR3 protein: CASSFSASGSSYEQYF; CDR3 DNA: TGTGCCAGCAGTTTCTCGGCCTCAGGGAGCTCCTACGAGCAGTACTTC
clone size: many; J gene: TRBJ2-2; D gene: NA; V gene: TRBV7-9; CDR3 protein: CASSLLDTGELFF; CDR3 DNA: TGTGCCAGCAGCTTACTAGACACCGGGGAGCTGTTTTTT
clone size: many; J gene: TRBJ2-7; D gene: NA; V gene: TRBV10-3; CDR3 protein: CAISAVGVPRFGEQYF; CDR3 DNA: TGTGCCATCAGTGCAGTCGGGGTCCCCCGGTTTGGGGAGCAGTACTTC
clone size: NA; J gene: TRBJ2-5; D gene: NA; V gene: TRBV15; CDR3 protein: CATSSTSGVFPETQSF; CDR3 DNA: TGTGCCACCAGCAGCACGTCAGGGGTTTTTCCGGAGACCCAGTCCTTC
clone size: few; J gene: TRBJ2-7; D gene: TRBD1; V gene: TRBV3-1; CDR3 protein: CASSQYIGTAYEQYF; CDR3 DNA: TGTGCCAGCAGCCAATATATCGGGACAGCCTACGAGCAGTACTTC
clone size: NA; J gene: TRBJ2-2; D gene: NA; V gene: TRBV14; CDR3 protein: CASSLPGNTGELFF; CDR3 DNA: TGTGCCAGCAGCCTGCCGGGGAACACCGGGGAGCTGTTTTTT
clone size: NA; J gene: TRBJ2-3; D gene: NA; V gene: TRBV7-2; CDR3 protein: CASSRPVRLYF; CDR3 DNA: TGTGCCAGCAGCCGACCTGTCAGACTGTATTTT
clone size: NA; J gene: TRBJ1-1; D gene: TRBD1; V gene: TRBV12-3/TRBV12-4; CDR3 protein: CASSLWGTELKAFF; CDR3 DNA: TGTGCCAGCAGTTTATGGGGGACAGAGCTTAAAGCTTTCTTT
clone size: NA; J gene: TRBJ2-7; D gene: NA; V gene: TRBV3-1; CDR3 protein: CASRPDRYEQYF; CDR3 DNA: TGTGCCAGCCGCCCGGACAGATACGAGCAGTACTTC
clone size: few; J gene: TRBJ2-2; D gene: TRBD2; V gene: TRBV20-1; CDR3 protein: CSAGRDYDTGELFF; CDR3 DNA: TGCAGTGCTGGCCGGGACTACGACACCGGGGAGCTGTTTTTT
clone size: many; J gene: TRBJ1-1; D gene: NA; V gene: TRBV7-6; CDR3 protein: CASSLSPLDSSEAFF; CDR3 DNA: TGTGCCAGCAGCTTATCCCCCCTAGACAGTTCTGAAGCTTTCTTT
clone size: NA; J gene: TRBJ2-7; D gene: TRBD1; V gene: TRBV29-1; CDR3 protein: CSVGQGTYEQYF; CDR3 DNA: TGCAGCGTGGGACAGGGAACCTACGAGCAGTACTTC
clone size: few; J gene: TRBJ2-7; D gene: NA; V gene: TRBV11-2; CDR3 protein: CASSPEMAYEQYF; CDR3 DNA: TGTGCCAGCAGCCCGGAAATGGCCTACGAGCAGTACTTC
clone size: medium-sized; J gene: TRBJ2-7; D gene: NA; V gene: TRBV14; CDR3 protein: CASGATSYEQYF; CDR3 DNA: TGTGCCAGCGGGGCGACATCCTACGAGCAGTACTTC
clone size: few; J gene: TRBJ2-1; D gene: NA; V gene: TRBV7-9; CDR3 protein: CASSLNGLGDEQFF; CDR3 DNA: TGTGCCAGCAGCTTAAATGGGCTGGGAGATGAGCAGTTCTTC
clone size: NA; J gene: TRBJ2-3; D gene: TRBD2; V gene: TRBV10-3; CDR3 protein: CAISASRGLAGVDTQYF; CDR3 DNA: TGTGCCATCAGTGCCAGCCGGGGACTAGCGGGAGTAGATACGCAGTATTTT
clone size: many; J gene: TRBJ1-1; D gene: TRBD1; V gene: TRBV4-3; CDR3 protein: CASSQARDRDTEAFF; CDR3 DNA: TGCGCCAGCAGCCAAGCCCGGGACAGGGACACTGAAGCTTTCTTT
clone size: NA; J gene: TRBJ2-7; D gene: NA; V gene: TRBV20-1; CDR3 protein: CSASDGGYEQYF; CDR3 DNA: TGCAGTGCTAGTGACGGAGGTTACGAGCAGTACTTC
clone size: many; J gene: TRBJ2-3; D gene: NA; V gene: TRBV28; CDR3 protein: CASSPRVAGTDTQYF; CDR3 DNA: TGTGCCAGCAGTCCCCGTGTGGCCGGCACAGATACGCAGTATTTT
clone size: NA; J gene: TRBJ2-7; D gene: TRBD2; V gene: TRBV7-9; CDR3 protein: CASSLAPGTSGFEQYF; CDR3 DNA: TGTGCCAGCAGCTTAGCGCCTGGGACTAGCGGGTTTGAGCAGTACTTC
clone size: NA; J gene: TRBJ2-3; D gene: NA; V gene: TRBV28; CDR3 protein: CASSLGWGGLGTDTQYF; CDR3 DNA: TGTGCCAGCAGTTTAGGGTGGGGGGGGCTTGGGACAGATACGCAGTATTTT
clone size: NA; J gene: TRBJ1-1; D gene: NA; V gene: TRBV7-8; CDR3 protein: CASSFSPRANTEAFF; CDR3 DNA: TGTGCCAGCAGCTTCTCCCCCCGAGCTAACACTGAAGCTTTCTTT
clone size: NA; J gene: TRBJ1-1; D gene: NA; V gene: TRBV10-2; CDR3 protein: CASSDSGNTEAIF; CDR3 DNA: TGCGCCAGCAGTGATTCGGGTAACACTGAAGCTATCTTT
clone size: NA; J gene: TRBJ2-1; D gene: TRBD2; V gene: TRBV19; CDR3 protein: CASSIVGGSSYNEQFF; CDR3 DNA: TGTGCCAGTAGTATAGTGGGAGGGAGCTCCTACAATGAGCAGTTCTTC
clone size: many; J gene: TRBJ1-1; D gene: NA; V gene: TRBV4-3; CDR3 protein: CASSPTGAGTEAFF; CDR3 DNA: TGCGCCAGCAGCCCAACAGGTGCTGGCACTGAAGCTTTCTTT